Listed here are 3 T cell receptor beta chains from one sample, sequenced in a study of metastatic and nonmetastatic thyroid tumors. Ahead of thyroid surgery, no patient had received treatment of any kind. TCRdb re-called the PCR reads through MiXCR. The top ten hold about 6.6% of the sample, which has under 40,000 clones, about a sixth seen once. The source material was blood. These receptors came from a male donor with papillary thyroid cancer or a benign thyroid nodule (not recorded which). Some clones in this sample may be carry-over from other donors' samples.

This clone was seen repeatedly, ten times or more. The V gene is TRBV7-9, the J gene TRBJ2-5, with 9 bases aligning to TRBD2. Germline trimming cut 3 bases from V and 3 bases from J; bases unmatched to any gene: 2. Germline loops: CDR1 SEHNR, CDR2 FQNEAQ (reference sequence). CDR3 size: 14 residues. The CDR3 region is CASSFVAGEETQYF. The CDR3 region has the DNA TGTGCCAGCAGCTTCGTAGCGGGAGAAGAGACCCAGTACTTC. Filled out from reference TRBV7-9 and TRBJ2-5, the complete variable domain reads DTGVSQNPRHKITKRGQNVTFRCDPISEHNRLYWYRQTLGQGPEFLTYFQNEAQLEKSRLLSDRFSAERPKGSFSTLEIQRTEQGDSAMYLCASSFVAGEETQYFGPGTRLLVL.

This clone was counted ten times or more. V is TRBV11-1 and J is TRBJ2-1, with 12 bases identical to TRBD2. CDR1 and CDR2 from the germline V gene are SGHAT and FQDESV (reference sequence). V lost 7 bases, J lost 8 bases, and 9 bases stayed unmatched. The CDR3 extends over 15 amino acids. CDR3 DNA sequence: TGTGCCAGCAACTTGGGGCTAGCGGGGGGGGATGAGCAGTTCTTC. It specifies CASNLGLAGGDEQFF.

This clone was seen ten or more times. The CDR3 spells CASSIPLTGTGELFF. The CDR3 nucleotides are TGTGCCAGTAGTATTCCACTGACAGGGACCGGGGAGCTGTTTTTT. The chain employs TRBV19 and TRBJ2-2; 7 bases map to TRBD1. Germline V CDR1 and CDR2: LNHDA, SQIVND (reference sequence). The CDR3 is 15 residues long. V shed 3 bases and J 5 bases; nucleotides not matched to a gene: 6.